The rows below give T cell receptor beta chains drawn from one sample of a study of blood T cells in healthy people across ages. TCRdb redid the calling of the 5' RACE reads with MiXCR, one entry per CDR3 protein. The sample carries about 830,000 distinct CDR3 sequences, around 62% recorded once. Material: blood. These receptors all come from a man younger than 45 in good health. CDR3s include the opening cysteine and the closing phenylalanine or tryptophan. D genes are given only for firm matches. Rows may omit the clone size; those that give it use once, few, many or a size class.

-	-	TRBV7-9	TRBJ2-7	14	TGTGCCAGCAGCACGGACAGAGAACTTTACGAGCAGTACTTC	CASSTDRELYEQYF
-	-	TRBV7-2	TRBJ2-7	15	TGTGCCAGCAGCTTAGTGACTGGGACCTCCTACGAGCAGTACTTC	CASSLVTGTSYEQYF
TRBD1	-	TRBV7-9	TRBJ2-5	18	TGTGCCAGCAGCTTATTAGCGGTCCGGACAGGGGGTCGCGATGAGCAGTACTTC	CASSLLAVRTGGRDEQYF
-	-	TRBV29-1	TRBJ2-7	12	TGCAGCGTTGAGATCAGACCCTACGAGCAGTACTTC	CSVEIRPYEQYF
TRBD1	-	TRBV5-5	TRBJ2-7	15	TGTGCCAGCAGCGGACCGGGACAGGGACTCTACGAGCAGTACTTC	CASSGPGQGLYEQYF
-	-	TRBV20-1	TRBJ2-3	12	TGCAGTGGGCACATTAGCACAGATACGCAGTATTTT	CSGHISTDTQYF
-	few	TRBV15	TRBJ2-7	16	TGTGCCACCAGCAGAGGCTTTGGGACAACGCGACACGAGCAGTACTTC	CATSRGFGTTRHEQYF
-	-	TRBV7-2	TRBJ2-5	15	TGTGCCAGCAGCTTCGGCGGGGTGATGGGAGAGACCCAGTACTTC	CASSFGGVMGETQYF
TRBD2	-	TRBV6-5	TRBJ2-3	15	TGTGCCAGCAGCAGACTAGCGGGGGGCGCAGATACGCAGTATTTT	CASSRLAGGADTQYF
TRBD2	-	TRBV7-2	TRBJ2-1	15	TGTGCCAGCAGCCCCCGGGGGACTAGCTGGAATGAGCAGTTCTTC	CASSPRGTSWNEQFF
-	-	TRBV7-3	TRBJ2-7	13	TGTGCCAGCAGCCAACAGGGCGGGTACGAGCAGTACTTC	CASSQQGGYEQYF
-	-	TRBV11-2	TRBJ2-1	15	TGTGCCAGCAGCTTGGAGGGCAGTATCCACAATGAGCAGTTCTTC	CASSLEGSIHNEQFF